A single sample is the source of the 24 T cell receptor beta chains below, sequenced in a study of control samples from healthy donors and cancer patients. Method: immunoSEQ multiplex PCR; TCRdb's copy keeps in-frame clones and lacks some. The profile shows more than 100,000 clones, roughly 89% of them singletons. Specimen: PBMCs. The receptors derive from a man between 50 and 59 years old with head and neck cancer.

The chain is built from TRBV5-1 and TRBJ2-1; 9 nucleotides line up with TRBD1. The length of the CDR3 is 16 residues. Germline V gene lookup returns CDR1 SGHRS and CDR2 YFSETQ. Unmatched junction bases numbered 11, after V lost 3 bases and J lost 7 bases. CDR3 coding DNA: TGCGCCAGCAGCTCACTCAGCACAGGGGGCCGGAATGAGCAGTTCTTC. Translated: CASSSLSTGGRNEQFF.

This sequence joins TRBV4-1 and TRBJ2-1; 11 bases line up with TRBD2. Germline V gene lookup returns CDR1 MGHRA and CDR2 YSYEKL. The CDR3 length is 17 residues. V lost 0 bases and J lost 4; bases outside the gene matches: 5. CDR3 DNA: TGCGCCAGCAGCCAAGATAGCGGGGGGGCTCAGTACAATGAGCAGTTCTTC. Its protein product is CASSQDSGGAQYNEQFF.

This clone was detected only a few times. The V call is TRBV6-5, the J call TRBJ1-5; weak D call: TRBD1 (5 bases). The CDR3 contains 15 residues. Between the trimmed V and J ends, which lost 5 bases and 1 base, there was a span of 12 bases. Per the germline V gene, CDR1 is MNHEY and CDR2 is SVGAGI. In nucleotides, the CDR3 is TGTGCCAGCAGTCCGCGGGACGTAAGCAATCAGCCCCAGCATTTT. It translates to CASSPRDVSNQPQHF.

The chain carries TRBV28 and TRBJ2-1; D not resolved. Trimming left V 2 bases short and J 7 bases short, with 9 bases between. CDR3 length: 13 amino acids. Germline-derived CDR1 and CDR2 are MDHEN and SYDVKM. The CDR3 bases are TGTGCCAGCAGTTTAGTGGCCCCGAATGAGCAGTTCTTC. Its translation: CASSLVAPNEQFF.

The rearrangement uses TRBV12-3 or TRBV12-4 and TRBJ1-3; D is uncertain. This CDR3 has 13 amino acids. V lost 9 bases, J lost 6 bases, and 15 bases lay in between. The CDR3 is CARRVSGENTIYF. The CDR3 bases are TGTGCCAGAAGAGTTTCTGGCGAAAACACCATATATTTT.

Of note for this clone: The sample contains more than one DNA sequence encoding this CDR3. The chain has TRBV19 and TRBJ1-1, with TRBD1 as a possible D gene (5 bases). The ends were cut back, 1 base at V and 5 bases at J, with 14 bases in the middle. This CDR3 is 15 amino acids long. Germline values: CDR1 LNHDA, CDR2 SQIVND (reference sequence). In DNA, the CDR3 is TGTGCCAGTAGTATAGGGGCGGGGGGTCGGACTGAAGCTTTCTTT. Amino acid sequence: CASSIGAGGRTEAFF. The full variable domain, in which reference TRBV19 and TRBJ1-1 provide the parts outside the CDR3, is DGGITQSPKYLFRKEGQNVTLSCEQNLNHDAMYWYRQDPGQGLRLIYYSQIVNDFQKGDIAEGYSVSREKKESFPLTVTSAQKNPTAFYLCASSIGAGGRTEAFFGQGTRLTVV.

The V gene is TRBV6-6, the J gene TRBJ1-1; D ambiguous. This CDR3 is built from 14 residues. V lost 2 bases and J lost 1, with 8 bases in between. CDR1 is MNHNY and CDR2 is SVGAGI in the germline V gene (reference sequence). Written as DNA, the CDR3 is TGTGCCAGCAGTTACGTGGTTGGGAACACTGAAGCTTTCTTT. Translating it yields CASSYVVGNTEAFF.

The chain uses TRBV11-2 and TRBJ1-4, with TRBD1 matching 9 bases. The V gene end was trimmed by 8 bases and the J gene end by 8 bases; junction bases not matched to a gene: 12. Germline CDR1 and CDR2: SGHAT and FQNNGV. The CDR3 is 15 residues long. In DNA form, the CDR3 reads TGTGCCAGCGCCAACTCCGGGACAGGGCGGGAAAAACTGTTTTTT. As protein: CASANSGTGREKLFF. Complete variable domain (other parts from reference TRBV11-2 and TRBJ1-4): EAGVAQSPRYKIIEKRQSVAFWCNPISGHATLYWYQQILGQGPKLLIQFQNNGVVDDSQLPKDRFSAERLKGVDSTLKIQPAKLEDSAVYLCASANSGTGREKLFFGSGTQLSVL.

In its sample, this clone was seen once. The chain recombines TRBV6-5 with TRBJ2-1, with TRBD1 identical over 10 bases. The CDR3 has 14 residues. V gave up 5 bases and J gave up 7 bases; unmatched junction bases: 5. The germline CDR1 and CDR2 sequences are MNHEY and SVGAGI. Written as DNA, the CDR3 is TGTGCCAGCAGTCTGACAGGGGGCCGTAATGAGCAGTTCTTC. Amino acid sequence: CASSLTGGRNEQFF.

The rearrangement links TRBV6-6 to TRBJ1-5, with D possibly matching TRBD1 (5 bases). CDR3 length equals 13 residues. Germline CDR1 is MNHNY and CDR2 is SVGAGI (reference sequence). Trimming shortened V by 2 bases and J by 9 bases, and 11 bases separated the two germline ends. This CDR3 is CASSYDSLWPQHF. The CDR3 coding sequence is TGTGCCAGCAGTTACGACAGTCTATGGCCCCAGCATTTT.

The rearrangement uses TRBV19 and TRBJ1-4, with TRBD1 matching 7 bases. Germline CDR1 is LNHDA and CDR2 is SQIVND (reference sequence). With V trimmed by 6 bases and J by 3 bases, 4 bases remained unmatched. The CDR3 is 14 residues long. The CDR3 loop reads CASRLQGPNEKLFF. DNA for the CDR3: TGTGCCAGTAGACTACAGGGGCCTAATGAAAAACTGTTTTTT.

The chain recombines TRBV6-5 with TRBJ2-7; no definite D call. Germline assignment: CDR1 MNHEY and CDR2 SVGAGI. This CDR3 comprises 12 residues. The ends were cut back, 6 bases at V and 3 bases at J, with 9 bases in the middle. CDR3 nucleotides: TGTGCCAGCAGGGCACTTCACTACGAGCAGTACTTC. This codes for CASRALHYEQYF.

This clone was observed a single time. The chain carries TRBV11-2 and TRBJ2-1, with TRBD1 identical over 7 bases. The CDR3 is made up of 14 amino acids. Germline values: CDR1 SGHAT, CDR2 FQNNGV. The CDR3 loop reads CATGRDSRYNEQFF. Here the CDR3 DNA reads TGTGCTACCGGCAGGGACAGCAGGTACAATGAGCAGTTCTTC.

The chain combines TRBV7-2 with TRBJ2-1; D possibly corresponds to TRBD1 (6 bases). The CDR3 consists of 16 residues. V was cut by 5 bases and J by 5 bases, with 19 bases left in between. Germline V gene lookup returns CDR1 SGHTA and CDR2 FQGNSA. The CDR3 nucleotides read TGTGCCAGCAGCCAAACCAGGGGATTTGGGAACAATGAGCAGTTCTTC. Residues: CASSQTRGFGNNEQFF.

This clone was observed once. The chain combines TRBV25-1 with TRBJ1-5; 10 positions agree with TRBD1. This CDR3 spans 14 amino acids. CDR1 and CDR2 from the germline V gene are MGHDK and SYGVNS. The V and J ends lost 2 bases and 7 bases, in that order; junction bases with no gene match: 2. The CDR3 DNA reads as TGTGCCAGCAGTGAAGCGGGACAGGGGCAGCCCCAGCATTTT. Amino acid sequence: CASSEAGQGQPQHF. Full variable domain (missing parts from reference TRBV25-1 and TRBJ1-5): EADIYQTPRYLVIGTGKKITLECSQTMGHDKMYWYQQDPGMELHLIHYSYGVNSTEKGDLSSESTVSRIRTEHFPLTLESARPSHTSQYLCASSEAGQGQPQHFGDGTRLSIL.

V usage is TRBV4-1 and J usage is TRBJ2-7; the match to TRBD1 covers 7 bases. With 4 bases clipped from V and 5 bases from J, the junction kept 11 bases outside the gene matches. Germline V gene data show CDR1 as MGHRA and CDR2 as YSYEKL. The CDR3 consists of 15 residues. The DNA of the CDR3 is TGCGCCAGCAGCCCATTATGGGACAGATCCGACGAGCAGTACTTC. It is translated as CASSPLWDRSDEQYF.

The CDR3 DNA sequence: TGTGCCATCAGCGGGTGGGAGGGCCGCGAGCAGTACTTC. Its translation: CAISGWEGREQYF. V is TRBV10-3 and J is TRBJ2-7, with 7 bases aligning to TRBD2. This CDR3 is built from 13 residues. Germline values: CDR1 ENHRY, CDR2 SYGVKD. V shed 6 bases and J 6 bases; nucleotides not matched to a gene: 8.

CDR3 in DNA: TGTGCCAGCAGCCAAGCGATAGCCTTACTCTCCGGGACAGGGGCGAACACCGGGGAGCTGTTTTTT. The encoded protein is CASSQAIALLSGTGANTGELFF. The chain is built from TRBV4-2 and TRBJ2-2; 10 bases map to TRBD1. V lost 1 base, J lost 0 bases, and 17 bases stayed unmatched. The CDR3 contains 22 residues. Germline V CDR1 and CDR2: LGHNA, YNFKEQ.

The V and J genes are TRBV29-1 and TRBJ2-7, with D possibly being TRBD1 or TRBD2 (7 bases each). Germline V CDR1 and CDR2: SQVTM, ANQGSEA. The CDR3 is made up of 14 amino acids. V was cut by 5 bases and J by 5 bases, with 19 bases left in between. CDR3 bases: TGCAGCGTTCGTGGGAGGGAAGGGGGCAACGAGCAGTACTTC. It translates to CSVRGREGGNEQYF.

The CDR3 nucleotides read TGTGCCAGCAGCTGGGGGACAGGGGGCACTGAAGCTTTCTTT. As protein: CASSWGTGGTEAFF. The chain carries TRBV11-2 and TRBJ1-1, with 11 bases aligning to TRBD1. V lost 4 bases and J lost 4; bases outside the gene matches: 2. CDR3 length: 14 residues. The germline V gene encodes CDR1 SGHAT and CDR2 FQNNGV.

The rearrangement uses TRBV29-1 and TRBJ2-5; weak D call: TRBD1 (6 bases). This CDR3 contains 13 residues. The germline V gene encodes CDR1 SQVTM and CDR2 ANQGSEA. Deletions cut 2 bases from V and 1 base from J, with 8 bases between. The CDR3 loop reads CSVERQVQETQYF. CDR3 nucleotides: TGCAGCGTTGAAAGACAGGTCCAAGAGACCCAGTACTTC.

The V call is TRBV19, the J call TRBJ2-5; D remains ambiguous. CDR3 length: 13 residues. Per germline, CDR1 LNHDA and CDR2 SQIVND (reference sequence). V lost 3 bases, J lost 2 bases, and 7 bases lay in between. The CDR3 sequence: CASSIRLQETQYF. The CDR3, as DNA: TGTGCCAGTAGTATCAGACTTCAAGAGACCCAGTACTTC. The whole variable domain, filled in from reference TRBV19 and TRBJ2-5, reads DGGITQSPKYLFRKEGQNVTLSCEQNLNHDAMYWYRQDPGQGLRLIYYSQIVNDFQKGDIAEGYSVSREKKESFPLTVTSAQKNPTAFYLCASSIRLQETQYFGPGTRLLVL.

This chain links TRBV7-2 with TRBJ1-6, with a possible D match to TRBD1 (6 bases). V was shortened by 6 bases and J by 19 bases, with 19 bases between the two germline ends. Looked up from germline, CDR1 is SGHTA and CDR2 is FQGNSA. The CDR3 contains 12 residues. The CDR3 loop reads CASSFRQETVHF. In DNA, the CDR3 is TGTGCCAGCAGTTTCAGACAGGAAACCGTTCACTTT.

This CDR3 reads CATSDQMTGHGYTF. CDR3 coding DNA: TGTGCCACCAGTGATCAAATGACAGGGCACGGCTACACCTTC. This chain links TRBV24-1 with TRBJ1-2; TRBD1 matches 7 bases. After removal of 3 bases from V and 8 bases from J, the junction contained 8 bases not matched to a gene. Germline V gene lookup returns CDR1 KGHDR and CDR2 SFDVKD. The CDR3 length is 14 residues.